This T cell receptor beta chain was obtained from a study of T cell responses to AZD1222 COVID-19 vaccine. Regarding the study as a whole: Among those given AZD1222, only five or six were seropositive at baseline. Repertoires were obtained solely post-peak T cell response. Spike was spanned by vaccine-associated CD4 TCRs, which were dominant at 160-218 and 743-854. Possibly, clonal diversity was underestimated; donors were largely white British and included more females.

Method: immunoSEQ multiplex PCR; TCRdb's copy keeps in-frame clones and lacks some. Of 95,000 to 150,000 clones in the sample, more than 80% were seen once. The CDR3 extends over 15 amino acids. The V gene's germline CDR1 is SGHTA and CDR2 FQGNSA. V was trimmed by 1 base and J by 1 base, leaving 10 bases between them. A remark on this clone: Its matching antigen is unknown.

The V call is TRBV7-2, the J call TRBJ1-2; D call uncertain. This clonotype originated in an adult in good health. The material sequenced was peripheral blood, taken on day 0 of AZD1222 vaccination. Here the CDR3 DNA reads TGTGCCAGCAGCTTAGAGGCAGGCCTTAACTATGGCTACACCTTC. This gives the protein CASSLEAGLNYGYTF.